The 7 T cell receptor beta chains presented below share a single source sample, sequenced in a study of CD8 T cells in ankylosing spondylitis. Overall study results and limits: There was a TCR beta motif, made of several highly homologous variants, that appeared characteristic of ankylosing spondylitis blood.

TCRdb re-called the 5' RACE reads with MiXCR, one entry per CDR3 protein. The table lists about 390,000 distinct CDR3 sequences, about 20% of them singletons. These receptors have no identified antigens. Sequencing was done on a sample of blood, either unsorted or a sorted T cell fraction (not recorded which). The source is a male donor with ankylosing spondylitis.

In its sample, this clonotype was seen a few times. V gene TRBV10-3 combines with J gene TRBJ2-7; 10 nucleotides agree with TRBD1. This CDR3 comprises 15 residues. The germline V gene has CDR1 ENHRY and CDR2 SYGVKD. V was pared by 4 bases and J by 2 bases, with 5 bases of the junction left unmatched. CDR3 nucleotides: TGTGCCATCAGTGGCCCCGGGACAGGGGCCTACGAGCAGTACTTC. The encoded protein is CAISGPGTGAYEQYF.

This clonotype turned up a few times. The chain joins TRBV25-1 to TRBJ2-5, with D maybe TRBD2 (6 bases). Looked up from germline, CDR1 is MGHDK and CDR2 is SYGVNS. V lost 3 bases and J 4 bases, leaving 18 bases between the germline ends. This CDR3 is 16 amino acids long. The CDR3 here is CASSDGGITLSETQYF. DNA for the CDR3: TGTGCCAGCAGTGATGGCGGGATTACACTCTCAGAGACCCAGTACTTC.

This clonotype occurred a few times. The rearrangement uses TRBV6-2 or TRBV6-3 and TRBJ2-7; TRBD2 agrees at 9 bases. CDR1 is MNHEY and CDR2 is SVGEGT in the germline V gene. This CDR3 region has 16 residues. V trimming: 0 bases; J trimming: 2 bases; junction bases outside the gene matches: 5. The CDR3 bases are TGTGCCAGCAGTTACTCGTCTCGCGGGAGGGCCTACGAGCAGTACTTC. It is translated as CASSYSSRGRAYEQYF.

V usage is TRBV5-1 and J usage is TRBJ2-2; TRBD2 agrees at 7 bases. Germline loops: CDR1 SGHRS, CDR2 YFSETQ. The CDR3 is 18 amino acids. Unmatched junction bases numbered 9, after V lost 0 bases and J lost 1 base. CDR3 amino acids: CASSLGRRPSGNTGELFF. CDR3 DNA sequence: TGCGCCAGCAGCTTGGGTCGGCGTCCTAGCGGGAACACCGGGGAGCTGTTTTTT. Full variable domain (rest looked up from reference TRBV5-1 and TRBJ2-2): KAGVTQTPRYLIKTRGQQVTLSCSPISGHRSVSWYQQTPGQGLQFLFEYFSETQRNKGNFPGRFSGRQFSNSRSEMNVSTLELGDSALYLCASSLGRRPSGNTGELFFGEGSRLTVL.

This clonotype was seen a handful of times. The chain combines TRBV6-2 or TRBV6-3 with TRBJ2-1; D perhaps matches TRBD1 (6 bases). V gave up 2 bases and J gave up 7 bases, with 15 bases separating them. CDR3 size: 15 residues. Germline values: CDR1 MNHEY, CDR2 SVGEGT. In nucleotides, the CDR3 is TGTGCCAGCAGTTACCGCAGGGGCAGAAAAAATGAGCAGTTCTTC. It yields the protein CASSYRRGRKNEQFF.

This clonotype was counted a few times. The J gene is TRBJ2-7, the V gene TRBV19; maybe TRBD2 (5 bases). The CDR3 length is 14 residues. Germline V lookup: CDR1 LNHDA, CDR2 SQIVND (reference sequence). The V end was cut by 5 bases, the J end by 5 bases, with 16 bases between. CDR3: CASSRRTASDEQYF. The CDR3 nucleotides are TGTGCCAGTAGTCGCCGGACTGCCTCGGACGAGCAGTACTTC.

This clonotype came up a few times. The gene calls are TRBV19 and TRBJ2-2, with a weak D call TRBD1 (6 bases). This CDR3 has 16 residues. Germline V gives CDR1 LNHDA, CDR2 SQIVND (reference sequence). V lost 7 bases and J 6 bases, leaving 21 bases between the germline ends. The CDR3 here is CASTMGAVAFPGELFF. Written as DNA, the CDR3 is TGTGCCAGTACCATGGGGGCAGTCGCATTTCCCGGGGAGCTGTTTTTT.